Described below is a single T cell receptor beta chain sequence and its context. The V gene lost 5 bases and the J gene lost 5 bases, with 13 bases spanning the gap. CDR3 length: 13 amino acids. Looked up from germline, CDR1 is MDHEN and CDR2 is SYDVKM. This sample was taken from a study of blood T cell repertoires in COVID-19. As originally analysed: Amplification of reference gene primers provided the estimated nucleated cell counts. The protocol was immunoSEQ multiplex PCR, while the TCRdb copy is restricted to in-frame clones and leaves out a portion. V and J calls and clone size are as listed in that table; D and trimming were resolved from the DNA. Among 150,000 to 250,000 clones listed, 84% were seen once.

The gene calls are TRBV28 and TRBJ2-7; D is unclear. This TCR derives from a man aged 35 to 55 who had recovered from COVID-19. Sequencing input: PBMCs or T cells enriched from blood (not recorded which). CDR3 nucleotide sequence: TGTGCCAGCAGTCCGCCCAATGGGCACGAGCAGTACTTC. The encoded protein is CASSPPNGHEQYF.